This TCR beta chain stems from a study of blood T cell repertoires in COVID-19. This CDR3 has 13 residues. Germline values: CDR1 MNHEY, CDR2 SVGAGI. Trimming cost V 2 bases and J 9 bases, with 11 bases left between them. TCRdb's copy holds only in-frame clones and misses some; the assay was immunoSEQ multiplex PCR. There are 140,000 or so clones in the sample; approximately 87% occur only once, and roughly 35% lies in the top ten. The sample taken for sequencing was peripheral blood. The clonotype comes from a man aged 50 to 60 who had recovered from COVID-19. The chain couples TRBV6-5 to TRBJ2-1; D possibly corresponds to TRBD1 (7 bases). The CDR3 DNA reads as TGTGCCAGCAGTTACGGGCAGGGGGGTGAGCAGTTCTTC. It codes for CASSYGQGGEQFF.